The source of this TCR beta chain is a study of beta chain features in type 1 diabetes. The germline V gene has CDR1 KGHSH and CDR2 LQKENI. The V gene lost 3 bases and the J gene lost 9 bases, with 21 bases spanning the gap. CDR3 size: 15 residues. The whole isolated RNA underwent reverse transcription, so sequencing captured expressed TCRB transcripts. The assay was immunoSEQ multiplex PCR, and TCRdb's table has in-frame clones only and misses some. Of 900,000 or so clones in the sample, roughly a sixth are singletons; the top ten hold 0.02% to 0.03%. V and J are TRBV18 and TRBJ2-7; D could derive from TRBD1 or TRBD2 (6 bases each). The receptor was isolated from a young woman in good health. Material for sequencing was naive CD4+ T cells from blood. CDR3 region: CASSPLAAMGGVQYF. CDR3 DNA: TGTGCCAGCTCACCCCTAGCCGCAATGGGGGGCGTGCAGTACTTC.